Sequencing of this TCR beta chain was carried out in a study of Graves' ophthalmopathy and Graves' hyperthyroidism (dated by TCRdb to 2016 to 2019). About the investigation overall: A patient counted as having stable hyperthyroidism if there was no progression to ophthalmopathy within 18 months of follow-up. In total, 135 blood samples were TCR-sequenced: roughly 45 ophthalmopathy, about 75 hyperthyroidism and some 17 hyperthyroidism-to-ophthalmopathy patients. In a handful of hyperthyroidism patients, the T-cell repertoires found in thyroid tissue were compared with those found in blood. The independent validation cohort included around 19 hyperthyroidism patients plus 17 patients who later progressed from hyperthyroidism to ophthalmopathy. The study used signatures of the TCR beta repertoire to tell Graves' ophthalmopathy apart from Graves' hyperthyroidism and to predict which patients would progress to ophthalmopathy. Following sampling, methimazole starting at 30 mg daily was administered to hyperthyroidism patients, and high-dose intravenous methylprednisolone was administered to ophthalmopathy patients. To explore V-J signatures that distinguish ophthalmopathy from hyperthyroidism, a discovery set of around 100 patients was enrolled, made up of more than 40 with ophthalmopathy and fewer than 60 with stable hyperthyroidism.

CDR1 DFQATT and CDR2 SNEGSKA are derived from the germline V gene (reference sequence). Its CDR3 holds 14 amino acids, cysteine through phenylalanine. Kept here is only the CDR3 DNA, which spans 42 bases and is read in frame from base 1. V and J are truncated by 2 bases and 2 bases respectively, leaving an intervening sequence of 13 bases. Overall study outcomes, separate from this receptor: Most expanded thyroid clonotypes with frequency above 0.001 were also detected in blood, suggesting blood repertoires may reflect the thyroid immune response. Ophthalmopathy was separated from stable hyperthyroidism by the 13-signature model with about 88% sensitivity and about 83% specificity in cross-validation and with 80%/75% in the test set. In validation, the model predicted ophthalmopathy progression with about 71% sensitivity and about 77% specificity; around twelve predicted patients were CT-confirmed with GO in a median of approximately 6.5 months. No statistical method was used to set the sample size in advance, and the investigators knew which group each participant was assigned to.

This clonotype was seen many times. Its antigen target is currently unknown. Per-base qualities were not stored, and no clone one base away is much larger. TCR beta CDR3 regions were amplified from RNA transcripts for repertoire sequencing. The first round of RT-PCR was done with HTBI primers and the Qiagen OneStep RT-PCR kit, and was followed by a second round of multiplex PCR, then size selection and purification. Libraries were sequenced paired-end with 100 bp reads on an Illumina HiSeq2000. The original pipeline was this. Reads were processed with SOAPnuke, discarding reads with adapters, uncalled bases, mean Phred below 15, or no exact constant-primer or identifier match. COPE v1.2.5 was used to merge high-quality paired reads. Each unique nucleotide sequence was treated as a clonotype, and MiTCR v1.1 was used to align the clonotypes to the IMGT TRB V, D and J references. The analysis was limited to V-J combinations with a frequency above 0.0001, which together covered approximately 99% of the repertoires. For each V-J combination, a TCR clonal expansion and chaos score was defined as the ratio of F50 clonal expansion to chaos observed in the TCRdist matrix. Welch's t-statistics and random forest were used to reduce features to approximately 13 V-J combinations, which were fed into a naive Bayes classifier. The Morisita-Horn index was used to measure how similar the thyroid and blood repertoires were. The public reads were reanalyzed by TCRdb: fastp trimming at Q25, MiXCR alignment, in-frame beta chains only. Identical CDR3 protein sequences are pooled into one entry, listed with their most common genes and DNA. These V and J calls rely on TCRdb rather than the paper's analysis. The sample contains some 1.1 million distinct CDR3 sequences, roughly two fifths of them found a single time. The ten largest clones represent 11% of the sample.

Hyperthyroidism patients were newly diagnosed, were aged 18 to 65 years, and had a disease duration under 2 months. Patients were excluded if they had other autoimmune diseases, uncontrolled infections, pregnancy or lactation. Clinical symptoms, serum thyroxine, TRAb, thyroid ultrasound and orbital computed tomography were used for diagnosis. Trizol reagent was used to extract the total RNA, and its quality was then checked on an Agilent 2100 Bioanalyzer. The TCR sequence derives from an adult man with Graves' hyperthyroidism. This sequence uses TRBV20-1 and TRBJ2-7; the D gene is perhaps TRBD2, from 6 matching bases. Specimen: peripheral blood or thyroid tissue (not recorded which). The sequenced DNA is TGCAGTGCTAGATCAACCGGGGGTACCTACGAGCAGTACTTC. This codes for CSARSTGGTYEQYF.